This T cell receptor (beta chain) originates from a study of T cells in localized non-small cell lung cancer. Study-level findings and limits: Heterogeneity is still possible, as just one tumor region was sequenced. Median around 56 top-100 tumor clones were shared with paired adjacent lung. Clonality peaked in uninvolved adjacent lung rather than tumor.

In the case of this clone: Its antigen is unidentified.

The method was immunoSEQ multiplex PCR; TCRdb's version includes in-frame clones alone and lacks a portion of them. The sample has tens of thousands of clones; 65% to 85% are singletons. Sequenced here: peripheral blood, sampled before any cancer treatment. This clonotype was sampled from a female donor over 55 with stage I lung adenocarcinoma.

DNA of the CDR3: TGCGCCAGCAGCCAAGATTTAGGCAGGGACTCCTACAATGAGCAGTTCTTC. It yields the protein CASSQDLGRDSYNEQFF. The V call is TRBV4-3, the J call TRBJ2-1, with D perhaps TRBD1 (5 bases). Trimming removed 0 bases from V and 0 bases from J, with 12 bases in between. The V gene's germline CDR1 is LGHNA and CDR2 YSLEER. The length of the CDR3 is 17 residues.